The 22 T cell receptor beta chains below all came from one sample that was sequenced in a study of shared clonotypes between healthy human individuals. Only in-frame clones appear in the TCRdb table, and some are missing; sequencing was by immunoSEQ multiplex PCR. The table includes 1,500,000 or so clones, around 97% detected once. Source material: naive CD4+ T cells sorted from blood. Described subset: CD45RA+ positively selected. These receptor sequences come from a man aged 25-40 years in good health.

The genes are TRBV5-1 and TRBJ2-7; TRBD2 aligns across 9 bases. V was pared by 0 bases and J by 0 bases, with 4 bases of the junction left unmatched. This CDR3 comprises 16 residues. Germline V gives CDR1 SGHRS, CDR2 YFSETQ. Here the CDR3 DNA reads TGCGCCAGCAGCTTGGGACTAGCGGATGACTCCTACGAGCAGTACTTC. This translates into CASSLGLADDSYEQYF.

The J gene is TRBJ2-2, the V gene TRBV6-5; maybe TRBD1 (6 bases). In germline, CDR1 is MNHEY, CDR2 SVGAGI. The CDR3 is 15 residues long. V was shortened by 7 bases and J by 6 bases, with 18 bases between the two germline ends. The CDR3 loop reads CASNRHATGPGELFF. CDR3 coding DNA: TGTGCCAGCAATCGACACGCTACAGGGCCCGGGGAGCTGTTTTTT.

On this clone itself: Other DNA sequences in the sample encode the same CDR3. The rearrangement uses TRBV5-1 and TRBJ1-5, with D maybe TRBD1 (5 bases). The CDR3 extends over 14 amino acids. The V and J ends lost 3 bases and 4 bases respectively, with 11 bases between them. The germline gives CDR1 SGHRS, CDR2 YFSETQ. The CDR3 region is CASSSGTENQPQHF. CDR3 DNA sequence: TGCGCCAGCAGCTCCGGGACGGAAAATCAGCCCCAGCATTTT.

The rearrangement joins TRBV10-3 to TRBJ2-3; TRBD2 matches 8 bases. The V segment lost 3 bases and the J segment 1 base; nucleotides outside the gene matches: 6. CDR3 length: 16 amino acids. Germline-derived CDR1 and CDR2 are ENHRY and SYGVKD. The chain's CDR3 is CAISERAGVGTDTQYF. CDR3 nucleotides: TGTGCCATCAGTGAACGAGCGGGAGTGGGCACAGATACGCAGTATTTT.

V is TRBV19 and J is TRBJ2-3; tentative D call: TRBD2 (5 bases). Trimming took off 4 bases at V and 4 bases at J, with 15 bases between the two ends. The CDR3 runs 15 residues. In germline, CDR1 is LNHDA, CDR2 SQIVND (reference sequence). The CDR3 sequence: CASSTRTSSPDTQYF. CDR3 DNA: TGTGCCAGTAGTACGAGGACTTCATCTCCAGATACGCAGTATTTT. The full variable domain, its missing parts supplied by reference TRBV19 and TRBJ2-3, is DGGITQSPKYLFRKEGQNVTLSCEQNLNHDAMYWYRQDPGQGLRLIYYSQIVNDFQKGDIAEGYSVSREKKESFPLTVTSAQKNPTAFYLCASSTRTSSPDTQYFGPGTRLTVL.

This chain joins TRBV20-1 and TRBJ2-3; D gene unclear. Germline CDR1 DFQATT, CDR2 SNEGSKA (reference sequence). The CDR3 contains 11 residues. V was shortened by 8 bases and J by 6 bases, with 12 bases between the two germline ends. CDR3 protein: CSSTAGDTQYF. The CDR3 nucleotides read TGCAGTTCGACTGCCGGGGATACGCAGTATTTT.

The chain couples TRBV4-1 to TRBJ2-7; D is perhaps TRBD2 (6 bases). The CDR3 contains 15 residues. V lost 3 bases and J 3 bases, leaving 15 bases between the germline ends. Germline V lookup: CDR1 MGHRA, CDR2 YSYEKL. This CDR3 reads CASSHTLAPNYEQYF. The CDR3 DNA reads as TGCGCCAGCAGCCACACCCTAGCGCCGAACTACGAGCAGTACTTC.

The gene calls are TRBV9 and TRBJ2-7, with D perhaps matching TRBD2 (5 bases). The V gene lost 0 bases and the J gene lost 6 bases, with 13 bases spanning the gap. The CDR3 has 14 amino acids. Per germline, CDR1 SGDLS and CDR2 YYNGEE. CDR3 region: CASSVGGLSGEQYF. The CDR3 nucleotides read TGTGCCAGCAGCGTAGGAGGGTTAAGTGGCGAGCAGTACTTC.

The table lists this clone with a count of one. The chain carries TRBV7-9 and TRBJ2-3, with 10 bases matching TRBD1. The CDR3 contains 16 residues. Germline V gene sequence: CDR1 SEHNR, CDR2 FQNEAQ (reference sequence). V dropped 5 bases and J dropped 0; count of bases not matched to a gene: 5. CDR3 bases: TGTGCCAGCAGCCCGGGACAGGGGCGAAGCACAGATACGCAGTATTTT. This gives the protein CASSPGQGRSTDTQYF.

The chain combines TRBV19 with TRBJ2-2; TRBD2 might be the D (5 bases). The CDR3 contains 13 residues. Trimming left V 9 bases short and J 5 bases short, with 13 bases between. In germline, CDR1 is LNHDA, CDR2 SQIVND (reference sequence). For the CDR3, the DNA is TGTGCCAGCAGAACCCGGGGAACCGGGGAGCTGTTTTTT. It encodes CASRTRGTGELFF.

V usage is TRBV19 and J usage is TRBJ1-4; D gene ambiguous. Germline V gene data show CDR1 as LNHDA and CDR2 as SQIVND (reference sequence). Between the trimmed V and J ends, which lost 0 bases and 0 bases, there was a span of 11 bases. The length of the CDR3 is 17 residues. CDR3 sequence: CASSIDPADATNEKLFF. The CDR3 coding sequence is TGTGCCAGTAGTATAGATCCCGCTGACGCAACTAATGAAAAACTGTTTTTT. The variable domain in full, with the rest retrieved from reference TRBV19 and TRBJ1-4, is DGGITQSPKYLFRKEGQNVTLSCEQNLNHDAMYWYRQDPGQGLRLIYYSQIVNDFQKGDIAEGYSVSREKKESFPLTVTSAQKNPTAFYLCASSIDPADATNEKLFFGSGTQLSVL.

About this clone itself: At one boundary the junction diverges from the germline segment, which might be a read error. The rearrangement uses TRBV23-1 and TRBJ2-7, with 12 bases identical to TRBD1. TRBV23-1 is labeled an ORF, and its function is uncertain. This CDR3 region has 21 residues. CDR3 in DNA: TGCGTCAGCAGTCAGCAGGGCCCCAGGGGGACAGGGGGCATCTTTGGCTACGAGCAGTACTTC. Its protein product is CVSSQQGPRGTGGIFGYEQYF.

Here the CDR3 DNA reads TGCAGCGGGTCTCCGGGACAGGGGGATAATGAGCAGTTCTTC. It specifies CSGSPGQGDNEQFF. The V gene is TRBV29-1, the J gene TRBJ2-1; TRBD1 agrees at 11 bases. There are 14 residues in the CDR3. CDR1 and CDR2 from the germline V gene are SQVTM and ANQGSEA. Trimming took 7 bases from V and 7 from J; bases not matched to a gene: 9.

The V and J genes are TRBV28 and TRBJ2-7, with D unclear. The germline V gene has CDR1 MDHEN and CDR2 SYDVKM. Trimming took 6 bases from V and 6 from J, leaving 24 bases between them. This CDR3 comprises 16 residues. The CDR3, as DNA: TGTGCCAGCAGCCCGCCCCCGGCTCCACCAAGCTCCGAGCAGTACTTC. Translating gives CASSPPPAPPSSEQYF.

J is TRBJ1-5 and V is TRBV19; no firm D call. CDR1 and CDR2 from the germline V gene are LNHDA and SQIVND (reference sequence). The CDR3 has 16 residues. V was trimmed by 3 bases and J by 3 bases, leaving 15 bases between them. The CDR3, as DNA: TGTGCCAGTAGTATTGTCCACATCGGACTCAATCAGCCCCAGCATTTT. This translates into CASSIVHIGLNQPQHF.

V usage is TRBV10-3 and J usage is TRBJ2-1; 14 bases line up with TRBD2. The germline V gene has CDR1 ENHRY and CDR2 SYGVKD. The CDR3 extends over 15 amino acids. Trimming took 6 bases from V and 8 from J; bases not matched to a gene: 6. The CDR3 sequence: CAIRGTSGSNDEQFF. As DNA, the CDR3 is TGTGCCATCAGAGGGACTAGCGGGAGTAACGATGAGCAGTTCTTC.

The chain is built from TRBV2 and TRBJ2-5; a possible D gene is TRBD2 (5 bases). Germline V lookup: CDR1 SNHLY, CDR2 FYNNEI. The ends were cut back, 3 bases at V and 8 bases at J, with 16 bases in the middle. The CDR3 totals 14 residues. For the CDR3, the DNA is TGTGCCAGCAGTGAGAGAGGGAGCGGTCAAACCCAGTACTTC. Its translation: CASSERGSGQTQYF.

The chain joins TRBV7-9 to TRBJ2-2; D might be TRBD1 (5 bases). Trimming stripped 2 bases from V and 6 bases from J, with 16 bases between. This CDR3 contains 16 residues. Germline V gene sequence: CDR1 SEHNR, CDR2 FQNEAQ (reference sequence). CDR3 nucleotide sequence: TGTGCCAGCAGCTTACGGGCAGGGCCGGTCTCCGGGGAGCTGTTTTTT. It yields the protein CASSLRAGPVSGELFF.

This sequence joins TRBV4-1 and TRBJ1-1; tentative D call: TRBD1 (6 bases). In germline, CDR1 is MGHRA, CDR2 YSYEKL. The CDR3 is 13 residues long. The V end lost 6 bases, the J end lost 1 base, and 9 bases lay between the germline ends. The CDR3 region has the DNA TGCGCCAGCAGACAACAGGGGAACACTGAAGCTTTCTTT. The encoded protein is CASRQQGNTEAFF.

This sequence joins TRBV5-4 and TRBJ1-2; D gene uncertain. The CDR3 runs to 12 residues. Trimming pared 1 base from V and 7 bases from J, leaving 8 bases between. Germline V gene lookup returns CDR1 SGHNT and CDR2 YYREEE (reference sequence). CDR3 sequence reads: CASSLIETGYTF. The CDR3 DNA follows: TGTGCCAGCAGCTTGATAGAAACTGGCTACACCTTC.

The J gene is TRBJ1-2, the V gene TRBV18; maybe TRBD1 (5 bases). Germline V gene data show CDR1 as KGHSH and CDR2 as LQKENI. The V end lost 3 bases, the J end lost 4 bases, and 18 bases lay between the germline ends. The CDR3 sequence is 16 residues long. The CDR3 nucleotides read TGTGCCAGCTCACCTCTCGACAGCCTCGCCCCCTATGGCTACACCTTC. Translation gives CASSPLDSLAPYGYTF.

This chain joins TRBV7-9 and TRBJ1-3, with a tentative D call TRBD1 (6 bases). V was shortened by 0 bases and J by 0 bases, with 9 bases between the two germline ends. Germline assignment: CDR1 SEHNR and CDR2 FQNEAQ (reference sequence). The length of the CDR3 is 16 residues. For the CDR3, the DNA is TGTGCCAGCAGCTTAGCTAGGGGGAGCTCTGGAAACACCATATATTTT. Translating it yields CASSLARGSSGNTIYF.